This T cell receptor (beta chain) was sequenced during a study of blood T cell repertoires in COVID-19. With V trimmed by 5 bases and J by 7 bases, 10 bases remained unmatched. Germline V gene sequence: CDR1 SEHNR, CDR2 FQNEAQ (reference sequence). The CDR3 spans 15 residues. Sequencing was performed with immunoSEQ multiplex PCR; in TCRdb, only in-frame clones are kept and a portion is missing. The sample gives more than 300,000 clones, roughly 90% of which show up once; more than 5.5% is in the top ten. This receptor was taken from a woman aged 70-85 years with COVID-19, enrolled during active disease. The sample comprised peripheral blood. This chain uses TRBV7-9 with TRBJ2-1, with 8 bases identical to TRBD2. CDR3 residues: CASSPTGGPRNEQFF. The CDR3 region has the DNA TGTGCCAGCAGCCCCACGGGGGGGCCTCGGAATGAGCAGTTCTTC.